Given below is one T cell receptor beta chain in context. Its antigen is still unknown. Per the germline V gene, CDR1 is GTSNPN and CDR2 is SVGIG (reference sequence). The V end was cut by 3 bases, the J end by 5 bases, with 5 bases between. The CDR3 is 11 residues long. This record belongs to a study of shared clonotypes between healthy human individuals. On the study more broadly: CD4 naive and CD4 memory each took three plates per donor, while CD8 naive took two and CD8 memory one.

Deep-level running was used for the assay. Generated by immunoSEQ multiplex PCR, the TCRdb table keeps only in-frame clones and is missing some. The data contain fewer than 1.8 million clones, approximately 98.5% of them singletons. CD4+ cell separation produced CD45RA+ naive and CD45RA-negative memory subsets. Study-wide results and limits: Generally, estimated richness proved larger in naive subsets than it did in memory subsets.

This clonotype was sampled from a man aged 25-45 years in good health. Sequenced input: naive CD4+ T cells sorted from blood. Documented subset: CD45RA+ positively selected. V is TRBV30 and J is TRBJ2-4; D ambiguous. CDR3 DNA: TGTGCCTGGAGCGTCCAAAACATTCAGTACTTC. Translation: CAWSVQNIQYF.